The 22 T cell receptor beta chains below were found in one sample sequenced in a study of blood T cell repertoires in COVID-19. Libraries were prepared by immunoSEQ multiplex PCR; TCRdb keeps only in-frame clonotypes and omits some of them. Of a few hundred thousand clones in the sample, more than 85% were seen once. Sequenced material: peripheral blood. The receptors here all came from a human donor in a cohort sampled during active COVID-19.

This clone was counted once. The chain combines TRBV19 with TRBJ1-2, with D possibly being TRBD1 (5 bases). The CDR3 has 12 residues. Trimming cost V 7 bases and J 1 base, with 7 bases left between them. The germline V gene has CDR1 LNHDA and CDR2 SQIVND (reference sequence). The CDR3 reads CASTQDNYGYTF. In DNA form, the CDR3 reads TGTGCCAGTACACAGGATAACTATGGCTACACCTTC.

The V gene is TRBV10-3, the J gene TRBJ2-7; 7 nucleotides match TRBD1. Germline CDR1 reads ENHRY; CDR2 reads SYGVKD. The CDR3 totals 13 residues. After removal of 7 bases from V and 1 base from J, the junction contained 4 bases not matched to a gene. This CDR3 is CAIMGTASYEQYF. In nucleotides, the CDR3 is TGTGCCATCATGGGGACAGCTTCCTACGAGCAGTACTTC.

This chain joins TRBV7-6 and TRBJ1-1; 10 bases are a match to TRBD1. V trimming: 5 bases; J trimming: 5 bases; junction bases outside the gene matches: 8. This CDR3 is 15 amino acids long. Germline V gene sequence: CDR1 SGHVS, CDR2 FNYEAQ. The DNA of the CDR3 is TGTGCCAGCAGCCGAGGGGGACAGGGGTCGACTGAAGCTTTCTTT. It yields the protein CASSRGGQGSTEAFF.

Points on this clone: A junction boundary mismatches the germline segment, possibly from a read error. The V and J genes are TRBV28 and TRBJ1-3; 7 bases are shared with TRBD1. CDR1 and CDR2 (germline): MDHEN, SYDVKM. The CDR3 is made up of 17 amino acids. In DNA, the CDR3 is TGTGCCAGTAGTTCCCATCGGGACAGCTACTCTGGAAACACCATATATTTT. Translated: CASSSHRDSYSGNTIYF.

This clone was seen only once. The chain couples TRBV5-1 to TRBJ1-1, with TRBD1 identical over 8 bases. After removal of 5 bases from V and 1 base from J, the junction contained 7 bases not matched to a gene. Germline V lookup: CDR1 SGHRS, CDR2 YFSETQ. This CDR3 is 15 amino acids long. CDR3 DNA sequence: TGCGCCAGCAGTTCGCAGACAGGGGAGAACACTGAAGCTTTCTTT. Protein: CASSSQTGENTEAFF.

This clone appeared once. This sample also contains other DNA sequences that code for the same CDR3. The chain uses TRBV30 and TRBJ1-6; 10 nucleotides agree with TRBD1. The CDR3 runs to 13 residues. The germline CDR1 and CDR2 sequences are GTSNPN and SVGIG (reference sequence). Germline trimming cut 5 bases from V and 10 bases from J; bases unmatched to any gene: 5. CDR3 loop: CAWGTGEGSPLHF. Here the CDR3 DNA reads TGTGCCTGGGGGACAGGGGAGGGCTCACCCCTCCACTTT.

This sequence joins TRBV19 and TRBJ2-1; D is perhaps TRBD2 (5 bases). This CDR3 is 16 amino acids long. CDR1 and CDR2 from the germline V gene are LNHDA and SQIVND (reference sequence). V was pared by 5 bases and J by 3 bases, with 17 bases between. The CDR3 spells CASSRRTQLYYNEQFF. The CDR3 DNA sequence: TGTGCCAGTAGTCGTCGGACTCAGCTCTACTACAATGAGCAGTTCTTC.

The chain couples TRBV27 to TRBJ2-2; 8 bases align to TRBD2. V shed 5 bases and J 4 bases; nucleotides not matched to a gene: 15. This CDR3 comprises 18 residues. Per germline, CDR1 MNHEY and CDR2 SMNVEV (reference sequence). CDR3 DNA: TGTGCCAGCAGTAGGTTGGGACTGGCGGGGGGAGCCACCGGGGAGCTGTTTTTT. It specifies CASSRLGLAGGATGELFF.

V is TRBV20-1 and J is TRBJ2-3; 9 nucleotides match TRBD2. V lost 3 bases to trimming and J lost 12 bases; unmatched junction nucleotides: 10. CDR3 length: 13 residues. Germline values: CDR1 DFQATT, CDR2 SNEGSKA (reference sequence). The CDR3 reads CSASGGASGDQYF. CDR3 in DNA: TGCAGTGCTAGTGGCGGGGCTAGCGGGGACCAGTATTTT.

This clone was found a few times. The chain is built from TRBV2 and TRBJ1-1; 8 bases map to TRBD1. The CDR3 consists of 14 residues. V shed 5 bases, J shed 7 bases, and the junction held 9 bases outside the gene matches. CDR1 SNHLY and CDR2 FYNNEI come from the germline V gene. The CDR3 sequence is CASSYSRTGREAFF. The CDR3 coding sequence is TGTGCCAGCAGTTACAGCCGGACAGGGCGTGAAGCTTTCTTT.

V usage is TRBV28 and J usage is TRBJ2-2; 7 bases agree with TRBD2. V dropped 3 bases and J dropped 0; count of bases not matched to a gene: 4. The CDR3 totals 16 residues. CDR1 is MDHEN and CDR2 is SYDVKM in the germline V gene. CDR3 sequence: CASSLLLAANTGELFF. The CDR3 DNA is TGTGCCAGCAGTTTGCTGCTAGCGGCGAACACCGGGGAGCTGTTTTTT.

This clone was recorded a few times. The rearrangement uses TRBV10-3 and TRBJ2-2; 10 bases line up with TRBD1. Germline assignment: CDR1 ENHRY and CDR2 SYGVKD. V lost 11 bases and J lost 3; bases outside the gene matches: 6. The CDR3 loop spans 14 amino acids. CDR3 in DNA: TGTGCCGTCACCGGGACAGGGGACACCGGGGAGCTGTTTTTT. The encoded protein is CAVTGTGDTGELFF.

The chain couples TRBV6-6 to TRBJ1-2; D is ambiguous. The CDR3 loop spans 15 amino acids. The V and J ends lost 0 bases and 4 bases respectively, with 12 bases between them. Germline V gene data show CDR1 as MNHNY and CDR2 as SVGAGI (reference sequence). DNA of the CDR3: TGTGCCAGCAGTTACTCTCCTAATCCTGGCTATGGCTACACCTTC. Translated, it gives CASSYSPNPGYGYTF.

The chain carries TRBV28 and TRBJ2-7; 10 bases are a match to TRBD1. The length of the CDR3 is 15 residues. Germline trimming cut 6 bases from V and 7 bases from J; bases unmatched to any gene: 12. Germline V lookup: CDR1 MDHEN, CDR2 SYDVKM. In nucleotides, the CDR3 is TGTGCCAGCAGCTTCGTCGGACAGGGGGTGGGGGAGCAGTACTTC. Encoded protein: CASSFVGQGVGEQYF.

The rearrangement links TRBV6-5 to TRBJ1-2, with TRBD1 matching over 11 bases. Looked up from germline, CDR1 is MNHEY and CDR2 is SVGAGI. V gave up 6 bases and J gave up 8 bases; unmatched junction bases: 8. The CDR3 sequence is 14 residues long. The CDR3 nucleotides are TGTGCCAGCAGGGGACAGGGGGACTTGGGAGGCTACACCTTC. Encoded protein: CASRGQGDLGGYTF.

This clone came up a few times. The CDR3 spells CASSLPEGRNTGELFF. The CDR3 coding sequence is TGTGCCAGCAGCTTGCCCGAGGGAAGGAACACCGGGGAGCTGTTTTTT. The chain uses TRBV5-4 and TRBJ2-2; possible D gene TRBD2, 5 bases. Per the germline V gene, CDR1 is SGHNT and CDR2 is YYREEE (reference sequence). Trimming left V 1 base short and J 1 base short, with 11 bases between. The CDR3 extends over 16 amino acids.

The chain uses TRBV7-8 and TRBJ2-1, with 11 nucleotides matching TRBD2. V lost 1 base and J lost 10; bases outside the gene matches: 3. From germline, CDR1 is SGHVS and CDR2 FQNEAQ. This CDR3 is 14 amino acids long. The CDR3 nucleotides read TGTGCCAGCAGCTTAGGCACTAGCGGGGGAGAGCAGTTCTTC. Protein sequence: CASSLGTSGGEQFF.

This clone was detected only a few times. The chain recombines TRBV18 with TRBJ2-3, with D maybe TRBD2 (6 bases). Germline V CDR1 and CDR2: KGHSH, LQKENI. The germline V and J ends were trimmed by 5 bases and 2 bases, with 17 bases remaining between them. This CDR3 has 16 residues. The CDR3: CASSTQWGRLTDTQYF. In nucleotides, the CDR3 is TGTGCCAGCTCAACGCAGTGGGGGAGGCTCACAGATACGCAGTATTTT.

The chain carries TRBV24-1 and TRBJ2-2; 8 bases map to TRBD2. The V and J ends lost 4 bases and 4 bases, in that order; junction bases with no gene match: 4. Germline V gives CDR1 KGHDR, CDR2 SFDVKD. The CDR3 is 15 amino acids. Here the CDR3 DNA reads TGTGCCACCAGTGACGGGACTAGGGTCACCGGGGAGCTGTTTTTT. This sequence encodes CATSDGTRVTGELFF.

The gene calls are TRBV28 and TRBJ2-1, with D tentatively TRBD1 (5 bases). This CDR3 region has 13 residues. V was clipped by 7 bases and J by 1 base, with 8 bases between them. CDR1 and CDR2 (germline): MDHEN, SYDVKM. CDR3: CASTQGSYNEQFF. CDR3 in DNA: TGTGCCAGCACGCAGGGTTCCTACAATGAGCAGTTCTTC.

This chain links TRBV6-5 with TRBJ2-2, with 8 nucleotides matching TRBD2. Germline CDR1 reads MNHEY; CDR2 reads SVGAGI. The CDR3 covers 16 residues. Unmatched junction bases numbered 4, after V lost 2 bases and J lost 2 bases. The DNA for the CDR3 is TGTGCCAGCAGTTACCCCAGCGGGAGTAACACCGGGGAGCTGTTTTTT. Translated, it gives CASSYPSGSNTGELFF.

V is TRBV5-5 and J is TRBJ2-5; D may be TRBD1 (5 bases). This CDR3 is 13 amino acids long. Germline V lookup: CDR1 SGHKS, CDR2 YYEKEE (reference sequence). V lost 2 bases and J lost 5, with 10 bases in between. The CDR3 bases are TGTGCCAGCAGCTTTGGGGCCCTGGAGACCCAGTACTTC. Its protein product is CASSFGALETQYF.